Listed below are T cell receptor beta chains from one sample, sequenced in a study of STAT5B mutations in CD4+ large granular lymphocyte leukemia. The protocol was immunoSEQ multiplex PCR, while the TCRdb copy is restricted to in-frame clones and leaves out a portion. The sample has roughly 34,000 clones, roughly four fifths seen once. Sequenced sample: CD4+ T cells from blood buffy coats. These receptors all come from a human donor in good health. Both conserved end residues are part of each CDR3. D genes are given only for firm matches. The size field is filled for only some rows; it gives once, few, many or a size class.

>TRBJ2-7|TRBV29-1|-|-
CSVESVTYEQYF
TGCAGCGTTGAATCCGTTACCTACGAGCAGTACTTC
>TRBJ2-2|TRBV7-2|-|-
CASSHLARLTGELFF
TGTGCCAGCAGCCATCTAGCGAGACTAACCGGGGAGCTGTTTTTT
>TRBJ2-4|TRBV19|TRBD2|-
CASSGLAGGNIQYF
TGTGCCAGTAGTGGACTAGCGGGAGGAAACATTCAGTACTTC
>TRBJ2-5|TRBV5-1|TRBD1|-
CASSSYGTGPQETQYF
TGCGCCAGCAGCTCCTACGGGACAGGACCCCAAGAGACCCAGTACTTC
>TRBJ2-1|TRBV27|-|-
CASSFDGIGYNEQFF
TGTGCCAGCAGTTTTGACGGGATTGGGTACAATGAGCAGTTCTTC
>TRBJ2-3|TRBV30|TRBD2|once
CAWSIGLAVTDTQYF
TGTGCCTGGAGTATCGGGCTAGCGGTCACAGATACGCAGTATTTT
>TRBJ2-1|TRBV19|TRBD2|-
CASSPTSGSVNEQFF
TGTGCCAGTAGTCCTACTAGCGGGAGCGTCAATGAGCAGTTCTTC
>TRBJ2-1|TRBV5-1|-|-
CASSLNDPYLNEQFF
TGCGCCAGCAGCTTGAACGACCCGTATCTGAATGAGCAGTTCTTC
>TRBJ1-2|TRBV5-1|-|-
CASSLADTKNYGYTF
TGCGCCAGCAGCTTGGCGGACACTAAGAACTATGGCTACACCTTC
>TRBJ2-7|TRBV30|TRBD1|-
CAWSAAGGSYEQYF
TGTGCCTGGAGTGCGGCAGGGGGCTCCTACGAGCAGTACTTC
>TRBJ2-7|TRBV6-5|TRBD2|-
CASSYARTSGSYEQYF
TGTGCCAGCAGTTACGCCAGGACTAGCGGATCCTACGAGCAGTACTTC
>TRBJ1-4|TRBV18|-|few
CASSPPNEKLFF
TGTGCCAGCTCACCCCCTAATGAAAAACTGTTTTTT
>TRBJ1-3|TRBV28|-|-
CASSPSDTIYF
TGTGCCAGCAGTCCTAGTGACACCATATATTTT
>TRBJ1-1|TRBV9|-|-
CASSVGFGLGTEAFF
TGTGCCAGCAGCGTGGGTTTCGGTCTGGGCACTGAAGCTTTCTTT
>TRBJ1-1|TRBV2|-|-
CASSEDPTAIFEAFF
TGTGCCAGCAGTGAAGATCCGACAGCGATTTTTGAAGCTTTCTTT
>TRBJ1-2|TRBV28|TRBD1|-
CASSSGQGTDYGYTF
TGTGCCAGCAGTTCGGGACAGGGAACGGACTATGGCTACACCTTC
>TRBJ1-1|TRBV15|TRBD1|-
CATSRDSGTAEAFF
TGTGCCACCAGCAGAGATTCGGGGACAGCTGAAGCTTTCTTT
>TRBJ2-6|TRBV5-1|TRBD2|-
CASSLGEGLSGANVLTF
TGCGCCAGCAGCTTGGGGGAGGGCCTTTCTGGGGCCAACGTCCTGACTTTC
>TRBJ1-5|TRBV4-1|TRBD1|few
CASSAGTVYSNQPQHF
TGCGCCAGCAGCGCAGGGACAGTCTATAGCAATCAGCCCCAGCATTTT
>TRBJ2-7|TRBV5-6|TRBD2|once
CASSLGLAGFYEQYF
TGTGCCAGCAGCTTAGGACTAGCGGGGTTCTACGAGCAGTACTTC
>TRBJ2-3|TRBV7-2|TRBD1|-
CASSRRGPSTDTQYF
TGTGCCAGCAGCCGCAGGGGGCCTAGCACAGATACGCAGTATTTT
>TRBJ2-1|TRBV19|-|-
CASRTGYGNEQFF
TGTGCCAGTCGTACAGGGTACGGGAATGAGCAGTTCTTC
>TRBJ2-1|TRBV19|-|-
CASSIEPPSEQFF
TGTGCCAGTAGTATAGAACCCCCATCTGAGCAGTTCTTC
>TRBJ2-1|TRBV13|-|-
CASSLLGLRNDNEQFF
TGTGCCAGCAGCTTACTGGGACTTAGAAATGACAATGAGCAGTTCTTC
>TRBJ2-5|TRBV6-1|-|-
CASSEVQGFQETQYF
TGTGCCAGCAGTGAGGTACAGGGTTTCCAAGAGACCCAGTACTTC
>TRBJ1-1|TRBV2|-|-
CASSQGQNTEAFF
TGTGCCAGCAGCCAGGGACAGAACACTGAAGCTTTCTTT
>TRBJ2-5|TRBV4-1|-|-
CASSQALQGLQETQYF
TGCGCCAGCAGCCAAGCCTTGCAGGGCCTACAAGAGACCCAGTACTTC
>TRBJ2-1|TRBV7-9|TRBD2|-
CASSAPGLAGFNEQFF
TGTGCCAGCAGCGCACCGGGGCTAGCGGGGTTTAATGAGCAGTTCTTC
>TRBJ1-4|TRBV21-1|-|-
CASSPESTGTGSTPNEKLFF
TGTGCCAGCAGCCCCGAATCTACCGGGACAGGGTCTACGCCTAATGAAAAACTGTTTTTT
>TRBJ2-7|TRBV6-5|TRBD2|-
CASSRWTSGSYEQYF
TGTGCCAGCAGCCGGTGGACTAGCGGGAGCTACGAGCAGTACTTC
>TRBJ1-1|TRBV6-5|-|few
CASSYWGNTEAFF
TGTGCCAGCAGTTACTGGGGGAACACTGAAGCTTTCTTT